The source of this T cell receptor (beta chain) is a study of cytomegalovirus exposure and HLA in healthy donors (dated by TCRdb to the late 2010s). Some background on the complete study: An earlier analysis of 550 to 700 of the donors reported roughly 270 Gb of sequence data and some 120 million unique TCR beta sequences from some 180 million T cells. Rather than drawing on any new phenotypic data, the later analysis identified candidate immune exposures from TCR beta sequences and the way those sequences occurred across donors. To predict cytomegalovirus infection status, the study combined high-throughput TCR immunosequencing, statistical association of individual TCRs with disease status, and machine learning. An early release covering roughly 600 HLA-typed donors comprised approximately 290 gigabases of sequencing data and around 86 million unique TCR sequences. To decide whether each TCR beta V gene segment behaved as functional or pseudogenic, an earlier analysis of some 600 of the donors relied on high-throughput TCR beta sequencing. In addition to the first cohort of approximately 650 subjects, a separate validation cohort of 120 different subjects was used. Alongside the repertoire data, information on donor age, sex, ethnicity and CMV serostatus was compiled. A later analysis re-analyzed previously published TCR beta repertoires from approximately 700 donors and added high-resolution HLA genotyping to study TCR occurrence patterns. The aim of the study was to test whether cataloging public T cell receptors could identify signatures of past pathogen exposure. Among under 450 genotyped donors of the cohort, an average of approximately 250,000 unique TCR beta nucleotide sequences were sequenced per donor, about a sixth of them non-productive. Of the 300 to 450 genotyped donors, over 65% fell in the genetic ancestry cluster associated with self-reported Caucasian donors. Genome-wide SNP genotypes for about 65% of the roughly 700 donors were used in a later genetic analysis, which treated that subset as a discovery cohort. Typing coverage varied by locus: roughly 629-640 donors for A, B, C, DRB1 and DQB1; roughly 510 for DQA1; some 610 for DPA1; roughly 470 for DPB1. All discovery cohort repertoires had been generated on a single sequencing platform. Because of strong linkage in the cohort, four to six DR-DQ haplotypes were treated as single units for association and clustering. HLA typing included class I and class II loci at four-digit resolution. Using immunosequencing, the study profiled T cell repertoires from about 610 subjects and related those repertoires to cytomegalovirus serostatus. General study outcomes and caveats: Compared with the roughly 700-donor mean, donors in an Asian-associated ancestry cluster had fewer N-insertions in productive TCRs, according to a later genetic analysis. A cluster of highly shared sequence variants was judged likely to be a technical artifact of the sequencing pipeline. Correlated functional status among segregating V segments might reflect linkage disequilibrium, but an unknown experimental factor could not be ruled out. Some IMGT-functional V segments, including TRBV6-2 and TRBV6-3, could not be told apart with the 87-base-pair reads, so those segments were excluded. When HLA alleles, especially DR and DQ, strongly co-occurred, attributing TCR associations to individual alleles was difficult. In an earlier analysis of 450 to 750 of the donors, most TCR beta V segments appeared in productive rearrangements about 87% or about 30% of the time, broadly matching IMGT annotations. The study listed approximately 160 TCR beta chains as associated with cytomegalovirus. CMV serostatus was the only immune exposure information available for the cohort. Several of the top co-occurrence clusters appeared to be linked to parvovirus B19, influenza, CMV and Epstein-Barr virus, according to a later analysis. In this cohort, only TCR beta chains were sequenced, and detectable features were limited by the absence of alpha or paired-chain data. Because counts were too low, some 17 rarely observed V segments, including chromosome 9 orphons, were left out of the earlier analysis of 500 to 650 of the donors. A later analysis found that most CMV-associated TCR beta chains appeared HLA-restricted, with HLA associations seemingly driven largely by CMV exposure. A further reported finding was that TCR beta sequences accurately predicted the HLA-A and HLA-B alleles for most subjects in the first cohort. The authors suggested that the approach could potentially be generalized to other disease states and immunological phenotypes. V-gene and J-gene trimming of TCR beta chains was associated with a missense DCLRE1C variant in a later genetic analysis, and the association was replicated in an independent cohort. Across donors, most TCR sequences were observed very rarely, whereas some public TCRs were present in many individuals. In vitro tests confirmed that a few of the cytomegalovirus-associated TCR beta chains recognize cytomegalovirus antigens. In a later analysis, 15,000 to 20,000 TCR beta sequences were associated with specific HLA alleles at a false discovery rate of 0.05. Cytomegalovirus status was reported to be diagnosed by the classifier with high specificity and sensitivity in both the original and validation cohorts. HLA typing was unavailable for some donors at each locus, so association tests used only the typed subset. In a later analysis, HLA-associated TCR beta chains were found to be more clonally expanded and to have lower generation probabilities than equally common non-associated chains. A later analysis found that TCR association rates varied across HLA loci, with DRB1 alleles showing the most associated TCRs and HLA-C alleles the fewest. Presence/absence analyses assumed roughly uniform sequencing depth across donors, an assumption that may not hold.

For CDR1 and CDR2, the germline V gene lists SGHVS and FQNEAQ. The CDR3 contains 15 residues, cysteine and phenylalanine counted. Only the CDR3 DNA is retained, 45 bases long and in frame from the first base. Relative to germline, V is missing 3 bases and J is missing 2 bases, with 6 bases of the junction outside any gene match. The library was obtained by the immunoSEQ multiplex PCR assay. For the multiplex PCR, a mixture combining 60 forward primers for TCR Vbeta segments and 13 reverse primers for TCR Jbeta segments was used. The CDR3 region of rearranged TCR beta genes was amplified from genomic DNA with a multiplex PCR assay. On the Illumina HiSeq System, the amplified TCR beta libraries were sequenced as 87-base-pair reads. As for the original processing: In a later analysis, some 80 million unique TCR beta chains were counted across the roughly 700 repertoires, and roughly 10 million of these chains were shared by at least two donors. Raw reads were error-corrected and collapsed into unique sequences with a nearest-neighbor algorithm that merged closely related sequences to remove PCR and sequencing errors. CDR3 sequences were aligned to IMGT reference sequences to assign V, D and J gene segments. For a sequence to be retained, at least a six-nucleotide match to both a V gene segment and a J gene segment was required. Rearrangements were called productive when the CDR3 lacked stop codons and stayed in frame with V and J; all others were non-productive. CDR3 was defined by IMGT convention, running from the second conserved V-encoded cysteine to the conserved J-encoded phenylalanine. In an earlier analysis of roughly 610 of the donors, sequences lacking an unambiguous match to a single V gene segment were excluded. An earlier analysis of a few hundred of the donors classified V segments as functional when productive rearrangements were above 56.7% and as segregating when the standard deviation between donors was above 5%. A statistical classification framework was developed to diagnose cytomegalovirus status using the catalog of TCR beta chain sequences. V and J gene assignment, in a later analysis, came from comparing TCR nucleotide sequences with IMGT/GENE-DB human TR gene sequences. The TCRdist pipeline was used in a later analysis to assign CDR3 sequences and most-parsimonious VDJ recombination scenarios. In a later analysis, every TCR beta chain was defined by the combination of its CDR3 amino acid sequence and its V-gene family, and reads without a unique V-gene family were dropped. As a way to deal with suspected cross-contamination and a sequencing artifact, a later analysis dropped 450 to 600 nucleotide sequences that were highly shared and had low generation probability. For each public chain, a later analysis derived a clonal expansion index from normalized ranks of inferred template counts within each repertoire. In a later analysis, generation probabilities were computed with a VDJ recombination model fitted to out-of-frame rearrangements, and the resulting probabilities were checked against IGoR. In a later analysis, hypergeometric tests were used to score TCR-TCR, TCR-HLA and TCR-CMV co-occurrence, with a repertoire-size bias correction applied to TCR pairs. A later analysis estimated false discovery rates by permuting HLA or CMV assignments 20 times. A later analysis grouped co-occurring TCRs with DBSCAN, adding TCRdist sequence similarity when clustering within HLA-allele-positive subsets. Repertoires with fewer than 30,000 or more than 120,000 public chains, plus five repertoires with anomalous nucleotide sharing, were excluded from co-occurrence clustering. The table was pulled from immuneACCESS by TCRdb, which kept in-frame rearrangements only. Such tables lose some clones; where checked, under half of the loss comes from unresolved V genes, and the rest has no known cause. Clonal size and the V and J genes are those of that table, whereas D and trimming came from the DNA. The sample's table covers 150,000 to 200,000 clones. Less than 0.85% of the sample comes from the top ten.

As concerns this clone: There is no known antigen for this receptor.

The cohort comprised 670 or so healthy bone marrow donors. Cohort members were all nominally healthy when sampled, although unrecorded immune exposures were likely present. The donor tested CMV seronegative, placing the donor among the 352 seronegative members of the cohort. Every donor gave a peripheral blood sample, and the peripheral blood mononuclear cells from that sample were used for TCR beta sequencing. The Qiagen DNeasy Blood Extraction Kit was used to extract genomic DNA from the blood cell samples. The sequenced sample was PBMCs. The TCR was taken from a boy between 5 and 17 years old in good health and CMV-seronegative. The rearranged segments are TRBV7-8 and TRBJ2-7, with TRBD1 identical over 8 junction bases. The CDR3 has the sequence CASSLGQALTYEQYF. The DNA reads TGTGCCAGCAGCTTGGGACAGGCGCTGACCTACGAGCAGTACTTC.